This T cell receptor beta chain was profiled in a study of blood T cell repertoires in COVID-19. The wider study: Both acute and convalescent COVID-19 samples were obtained from the United States, Italy and Spain. The cDNA or gDNA used as material had been derived from T cells, B-cell-depleted T cells, or PBMCs.

In the source study's methods: Amplifying reference gene primers gave estimates of nucleated cell counts. Some clones are missing from TCRdb's copy, which holds only in-frame ones; the method was immunoSEQ multiplex PCR. Clonal size and the V and J genes are those of that table, whereas D and trimming came from the DNA. Of under 110,000 clones listed, about 89% are singletons. Sequenced: peripheral blood. The TCR was taken from a woman aged 25 to 39 with acute or convalescent COVID-19.

The CDR3 loop is CASSRLGEAPLHF. The CDR3 coding sequence is TGTGCCAGCAGCCGCCTAGGAGAGGCACCCCTCCACTTT. The chain has TRBV13 and TRBJ1-6; no clear D gene. CDR3 length: 13 amino acids. In germline, CDR1 is PRHDT, CDR2 FYEKMQ (reference sequence). The ends were cut back, 5 bases at V and 11 bases at J, with 13 bases in the middle.